What follows are 7 T cell receptor beta chains derived from one specimen sequenced in a study of T cells after yellow fever vaccination. TCRdb fed the 5' RACE reads into MiXCR, producing one record per CDR3 protein. The table lists around 530,000 distinct CDR3 sequences, roughly 17% of them singletons. Material: PBMCs, obtained around 5 days after the first yellow fever vaccination. These receptors came from a man in his late teens or twenties who received the YFV17D yellow fever vaccine.

This clonotype was observed a handful of times. V is TRBV12-3 or TRBV12-4 and J is TRBJ2-5; TRBD2 agrees at 9 bases. V was pared by 5 bases and J by 5 bases, with 9 bases of the junction left unmatched. The CDR3 spans 15 residues. CDR3 DNA sequence: TGTGCCAGCAGTCAGGGACTAGCTGATATGGAGACCCAGTACTTC. Amino acids: CASSQGLADMETQYF.

The rearrangement links TRBV4-1 to TRBJ2-5, with D possibly being TRBD2 (5 bases). CDR3 length: 16 residues. Germline loops: CDR1 MGHRA, CDR2 YSYEKL. The germline V and J ends were trimmed by 0 bases and 5 bases, with 16 bases remaining between them. CDR3 nucleotides: TGCGCCAGCAGCCAAGATCATTCGCTAGCCGTTGAGACCCAGTACTTC. Protein product: CASSQDHSLAVETQYF.

This clonotype was detected a few times. The chain links TRBV28 to TRBJ2-3; D may correspond to TRBD1 or TRBD2 (5 bases each). The CDR3 loop spans 16 amino acids. From germline, CDR1 is MDHEN and CDR2 SYDVKM. V lost 2 bases and J lost 5, with 17 bases in between. The CDR3 DNA reads TGTGCCAGCAGTTTAGGGACGGAGGCCCTCTTAGATACGCAGTATTTT. Its translation: CASSLGTEALLDTQYF.

The chain recombines TRBV3-1 with TRBJ2-1; D gene unclear. With 0 bases removed from V and 8 bases from J, the gap between germline ends came to 11 bases. The CDR3 is made up of 14 amino acids. In germline, CDR1 is LGHDT, CDR2 YNNKEL (reference sequence). The CDR3 here is CASSQDRSIHEQFF. Written as DNA, the CDR3 is TGTGCCAGCAGCCAAGACCGTAGCATCCATGAGCAGTTCTTC.

This clonotype was counted a few times. This chain connects TRBV28 to TRBJ1-3; D unresolved. Looked up from germline, CDR1 is MDHEN and CDR2 is SYDVKM. The CDR3 covers 12 residues. With 6 bases removed from V and 2 bases from J, the gap between germline ends came to 5 bases. The CDR3: CASRSPGNTIYF. The CDR3 DNA sequence: TGTGCCAGCAGGTCTCCTGGAAACACCATATATTTT.

This clonotype was detected only a few times. The chain is built from TRBV15 and TRBJ1-1, with 10 bases fitting TRBD1. The germline V gene encodes CDR1 LNHNV and CDR2 YYDKDF (reference sequence). V lost 3 bases and J lost 5; bases outside the gene matches: 6. The CDR3 loop spans 15 amino acids. The CDR3 loop is CATSSRQGARTEAFF. The CDR3 nucleotides are TGTGCCACCAGCAGTAGACAGGGGGCGAGGACTGAAGCTTTCTTT.

The chain couples TRBV4-1 to TRBJ2-3; TRBD2 aligns across 7 bases. Germline CDR1 and CDR2: MGHRA and YSYEKL. V dropped 3 bases and J dropped 8; count of bases not matched to a gene: 8. The CDR3 is 14 amino acids. This chain's CDR3 is CASSQGLHQGTQYF. The CDR3 DNA sequence: TGCGCCAGCAGCCAGGGACTACACCAGGGTACGCAGTATTTT.